This T cell receptor (beta chain) stems from a study of STAT5B mutations in CD4+ large granular lymphocyte leukemia. Assay used: immunoSEQ multiplex PCR; TCRdb lists only in-frame clones, some missing. There are 30,000 to 40,000 clones in the sample; more than 70% occur only once, and about 0.91% lies in the top ten. Germline values: CDR1 SGHTA, CDR2 FQGNSA. Trimming cost V 0 bases and J 13 bases, with 18 bases left between them. This CDR3 spans 15 amino acids. This sequence originates from a human donor in good health. Sequenced material: CD4+ T cells from blood buffy coats. This chain uses TRBV7-2 with TRBJ2-2; the D gene is possibly TRBD1 (5 bases). The DNA of the CDR3 is TGTGCCAGCAGCTTAGCGGTGTCGTGGGGCCGTACGCTGTTTTTT. It specifies CASSLAVSWGRTLFF.